Listed here are 32 T cell receptor beta chains from one sample, sequenced in a study of T-cell memory formation after mild COVID-19. TCRdb re-derived calls from the 5' RACE reads in MiXCR, one entry per CDR3 protein. In the table there are more than 450,000 distinct CDR3 sequences, approximately 19% of which are singletons. The sample taken for sequencing was PBMCs or a T cell subset sorted from them (not recorded which). The receptors derive from an adult woman who had mild COVID-19 (a few samples of this study predate the infection). Cell type and time point are not known.

This sequence joins TRBV20-1 and TRBJ2-7; D tentatively reads TRBD1 or TRBD2 (5 bases each). In germline, CDR1 is DFQATT, CDR2 SNEGSKA (reference sequence). The V end lost 3 bases, the J end lost 6 bases, and 12 bases lay between the germline ends. CDR3 length: 12 residues. CDR3 nucleotide sequence: TGCAGTGCTAGCCGGGGCTCGGCCGAGCAGTACTTC. Its protein product is CSASRGSAEQYF.

The genes are TRBV7-9 and TRBJ2-5, with D possibly being TRBD2 (6 bases). Trimming left V 5 bases short and J 4 bases short, with 14 bases between. CDR3 length: 14 amino acids. Germline CDR1 SEHNR, CDR2 FQNEAQ (reference sequence). CDR3 loop: CASSTGVEGETQYF. The DNA for the CDR3 is TGTGCCAGCAGCACCGGGGTGGAGGGAGAGACCCAGTACTTC. Variable domain in full (rest from reference TRBV7-9 and TRBJ2-5): DTGVSQNPRHKITKRGQNVTFRCDPISEHNRLYWYRQTLGQGPEFLTYFQNEAQLEKSRLLSDRFSAERPKGSFSTLEIQRTEQGDSAMYLCASSTGVEGETQYFGPGTRLLVL.

This clonotype has a count of ten or more. V gene TRBV24-1 combines with J gene TRBJ2-1, with TRBD2 identical over 8 bases. The CDR3 is made up of 16 amino acids. V was pared by 6 bases and J by 0 bases, with 6 bases of the junction left unmatched. Germline CDR1 reads KGHDR; CDR2 reads SFDVKD. The CDR3 nucleotides are TGTGCCACCAGTAATAGCGGGACAAGCTCCTACAATGAGCAGTTCTTC. Translated, it gives CATSNSGTSSYNEQFF.

This clonotype turned up a few times. CDR3 nucleotide sequence: TGTGCCAGCAGCCAAGGCCCGGGACAGGGGTACTATGGCTACACCTTC. Its protein product is CASSQGPGQGYYGYTF. The J gene is TRBJ1-2, the V gene TRBV14; 10 bases map to TRBD1. Germline CDR1 reads SGHDN; CDR2 reads FVKESK. This CDR3 has 16 residues. J lost 3 bases, V lost 1 base, and 5 bases had no gene match.

The genes are TRBV2 and TRBJ1-5; D is unclear. Trimming shortened V by 6 bases and J by 1 base, and 7 bases separated the two germline ends. This CDR3 is built from 13 residues. Germline V gene sequence: CDR1 SNHLY, CDR2 FYNNEI. The CDR3 nucleotides are TGTGCCAGCAGGGCGGAGAGCAATCAGCCCCAGCATTTT. This codes for CASRAESNQPQHF.

This chain uses TRBV6-6 with TRBJ2-2; no firm D call. The CDR3 loop spans 13 amino acids. The V gene lost 2 bases and the J gene lost 2 bases, with 3 bases spanning the gap. CDR1 and CDR2 from the germline V gene are MNHNY and SVGAGI (reference sequence). The CDR3 nucleotides read TGTGCCAGCAGTTACCCTAACACCGGGGAGCTGTTTTTT. This sequence encodes CASSYPNTGELFF.

The rearrangement joins TRBV7-2 to TRBJ2-2; tentative D call: TRBD1 (6 bases). Germline V gives CDR1 SGHTA, CDR2 FQGNSA. Trimming left V 11 bases short and J 3 bases short, with 19 bases between. The CDR3 extends over 15 amino acids. The CDR3 bases are TGTGCCCTCCAGACACAGACAGGATACACCGGGGAGCTGTTTTTT. Translated, it gives CALQTQTGYTGELFF.

This clonotype was recorded a few times. The gene calls are TRBV5-1 and TRBJ1-1; D gene uncertain. The germline V and J ends were trimmed by 4 bases and 3 bases, with 13 bases remaining between them. The length of the CDR3 is 14 residues. Germline assignment: CDR1 SGHRS and CDR2 YFSETQ. The CDR3 is CASSRIPGDTEAFF. DNA of the CDR3: TGCGCCAGCAGCCGTATTCCCGGAGACACTGAAGCTTTCTTT. Drawing the rest from reference TRBV5-1 and TRBJ1-1, the complete variable domain is KAGVTQTPRYLIKTRGQQVTLSCSPISGHRSVSWYQQTPGQGLQFLFEYFSETQRNKGNFPGRFSGRQFSNSRSEMNVSTLELGDSALYLCASSRIPGDTEAFFGQGTRLTVV.

This clonotype has a handful of counts. V usage is TRBV5-1 and J usage is TRBJ2-6, with D unclear. The ends were cut back, 3 bases at V and 0 bases at J, with 16 bases in the middle. CDR3 size: 18 residues. From germline, CDR1 is SGHRS and CDR2 YFSETQ. This CDR3 is CASSYYGTEISGANVLTF. As DNA, the CDR3 is TGCGCCAGCAGCTACTATGGCACAGAAATCTCTGGGGCCAACGTCCTGACTTTC.

The rearrangement joins TRBV12-3 or TRBV12-4 to TRBJ1-6, with 7 bases aligning to TRBD1. This CDR3 contains 14 residues. J gave up 6 bases and V 6 bases, and 5 bases lay outside the gene matches. The CDR3, as DNA: TGTGCCAGCAGCCAGGACAGGTCTAATTCACCCCTCCACTTT. This codes for CASSQDRSNSPLHF.

The V gene is TRBV27, the J gene TRBJ1-2; 9 bases are a match to TRBD1. This CDR3 spans 15 amino acids. Trimming at V came to 5 bases and at J to 6 bases, leaving 10 bases not matched to a gene. CDR1 and CDR2 from the germline V gene are MNHEY and SMNVEV (reference sequence). CDR3 loop: CASSRAGTGKNGYTF. Here the CDR3 DNA reads TGTGCCAGCAGTAGGGCCGGGACAGGGAAGAATGGCTACACCTTC.

This clonotype was observed a few times. This chain connects TRBV25-1 to TRBJ2-7, with TRBD1 identical over 7 bases. The V gene end was trimmed by 1 base and the J gene end by 3 bases; junction bases not matched to a gene: 9. CDR3 length equals 16 residues. In germline, CDR1 is MGHDK, CDR2 SYGVNS. This CDR3 reads CASSESPTGDRYEQYF. CDR3 sequence (DNA): TGTGCCAGCAGTGAATCCCCCACAGGGGACCGCTACGAGCAGTACTTC.

The chain uses TRBV12-3 or TRBV12-4 and TRBJ2-1; D call uncertain. CDR3 length: 12 amino acids. Trimming pared 2 bases from V and 8 bases from J, leaving 7 bases between. The DNA of the CDR3 is TGTGCCAGCAGTTTATGGCAGGATGAGCAGTTCTTC. Protein product: CASSLWQDEQFF.

The chain joins TRBV12-3 or TRBV12-4 to TRBJ1-1; D remains ambiguous. Trimming removed 7 bases from V and 1 base from J, with 13 bases in between. The CDR3 runs to 14 residues. CDR3 DNA: TGTGCCAGCAATCTACGGGGTGAGAACACTGAAGCTTTCTTT. Its translation is CASNLRGENTEAFF.

This clonotype was found a few times. The CDR3 DNA sequence: TGTGCCAGCAGCGTCGGGGAGGGCGTCCACAATGAGCAGTTCTTC. Its protein product is CASSVGEGVHNEQFF. The chain uses TRBV9 and TRBJ2-1; 7 bases line up with TRBD2. J lost 5 bases, V lost 2 bases, and 7 bases had no gene match. CDR1 and CDR2 (germline): SGDLS, YYNGEE. The length of the CDR3 is 15 residues.

The chain uses TRBV24-1 and TRBJ2-5; D unclear. V lost 0 bases and J lost 3, with 10 bases in between. CDR3 length: 15 residues. Germline CDR1 KGHDR, CDR2 SFDVKD. The CDR3 spells CATSDLWFLEETQYF. In nucleotides, the CDR3 is TGTGCCACCAGTGATTTGTGGTTTTTGGAAGAGACCCAGTACTTC.

J is TRBJ2-3 and V is TRBV27, with D unclear. CDR3 size: 13 residues. V was shortened by 5 bases and J by 2 bases, with 8 bases between the two germline ends. Germline assignment: CDR1 MNHEY and CDR2 SMNVEV (reference sequence). The CDR3 DNA sequence: TGTGCCAGCAGTCTAAAGGTCACAGATACGCAGTATTTT. The encoded protein is CASSLKVTDTQYF.

There are many counts of this clonotype. The chain's CDR3 is CASSFGTSDEQFF. The DNA for the CDR3 is TGTGCCAGCAGTTTCGGGACTAGCGATGAGCAGTTCTTC. The V gene is TRBV12-3 or TRBV12-4, the J gene TRBJ2-1; 10 bases line up with TRBD2. The CDR3 contains 13 residues. Trimming removed 3 bases from V and 8 bases from J; junction bases left unmatched: 1.

This clonotype came up a few times. This sequence joins TRBV6-2 or TRBV6-3 and TRBJ2-1; TRBD2 matches 8 bases. CDR1 MNHEY and CDR2 SVGEGT come from the germline V gene. The CDR3 contains 14 residues. Trimming at V came to 5 bases and at J to 8 bases, leaving 8 bases not matched to a gene. Here the CDR3 reads CASSESAGVDEQFF. As DNA, the CDR3 is TGTGCCAGCAGTGAATCAGCGGGAGTAGATGAGCAGTTCTTC.

The chain links TRBV30 to TRBJ2-1; weak D call: TRBD1 (5 bases). CDR3 length equals 12 residues. Trimming pared 3 bases from V and 9 bases from J, leaving 12 bases between. Germline V gives CDR1 GTSNPN, CDR2 SVGIG (reference sequence). Here the CDR3 reads CAWRQGRREQFF. The CDR3 coding sequence is TGTGCCTGGAGGCAGGGTCGGCGTGAGCAGTTCTTC. The full variable domain, in which reference TRBV30 and TRBJ2-1 provide the parts outside the CDR3, is SQTIHQWPATLVQPVGSPLSLECTVEGTSNPNLYWYRQAAGRGLQLLFYSVGIGQISSEVPQNLSASRPQDRQFILSSKKLLLSDSGFYLCAWRQGRREQFFGPGTRLTVL.

The CDR3 sequence: CASRLGGGITGELFF. Here the CDR3 DNA reads TGCGCCAGCAGACTTGGAGGGGGCATCACCGGGGAGCTGTTTTTT. The chain links TRBV5-1 to TRBJ2-2, with TRBD1 as a possible D gene (7 bases). This CDR3 has 15 residues. Deletions cut 5 bases from V and 4 bases from J, with 15 bases between. The germline V gene encodes CDR1 SGHRS and CDR2 YFSETQ.

The chain employs TRBV7-9 and TRBJ2-5, with 7 bases lining up with TRBD2. The ends lost 5 bases at V and 5 bases at J; junction bases unmatched: 8. Germline V lookup: CDR1 SEHNR, CDR2 FQNEAQ (reference sequence). The CDR3 contains 14 residues. In DNA, the CDR3 is TGTGCCAGCAGCCTTCGAGGGGAGGGTGAGACCCAGTACTTC. Protein sequence: CASSLRGEGETQYF.

This clonotype occurred a few times. This chain joins TRBV4-3 and TRBJ2-1; 8 bases align to TRBD2. V lost 5 bases and J lost 4; bases outside the gene matches: 10. CDR3 size: 16 residues. The V gene's germline CDR1 is LGHNA and CDR2 YSLEER. The CDR3 nucleotides read TGCGCCAGCAGCGCCCTAGCGGGCCGCCTTTACAATGAGCAGTTCTTC. The encoded protein is CASSALAGRLYNEQFF.

The rearrangement joins TRBV5-1 to TRBJ2-7; 10 bases agree with TRBD2. The CDR3 has 14 residues. The V gene end was trimmed by 8 bases and the J gene end by 3 bases; junction bases not matched to a gene: 8. Germline CDR1 is SGHRS and CDR2 is YFSETQ. Here the CDR3 DNA reads TGCGCCAGTAAGGAGGGGACTAGCGACTACGAGCAGTACTTC. Translation gives CASKEGTSDYEQYF.

The chain links TRBV3-1 to TRBJ2-7, with TRBD1 as a possible D gene (6 bases). This CDR3 has 13 amino acids. V was pared by 5 bases and J by 4 bases, with 12 bases between. Per germline, CDR1 LGHDT and CDR2 YNNKEL (reference sequence). This CDR3 is CASSGRTAYEQYF. The CDR3 nucleotides are TGTGCCAGCAGCGGCCGGACAGCTTACGAGCAGTACTTC.

The V call is TRBV7-9, the J call TRBJ2-7, with D uncertain. The CDR3 has 13 amino acids. Trimming took off 3 bases at V and 3 bases at J, with 9 bases between the two ends. The V gene's germline CDR1 is SEHNR and CDR2 FQNEAQ (reference sequence). CDR3 DNA sequence: TGTGCCAGCAGCTTCCAGGAATACTACGAGCAGTACTTC. It specifies CASSFQEYYEQYF.

J is TRBJ2-2 and V is TRBV3-1; D is unresolved. Germline-derived CDR1 and CDR2 are LGHDT and YNNKEL (reference sequence). This CDR3 comprises 15 residues. Trimming took 1 base from V and 4 from J, leaving 10 bases between them. CDR3 sequence: CASSQGTRSTGELFF. In DNA, the CDR3 is TGTGCCAGCAGCCAAGGGACCCGAAGCACCGGGGAGCTGTTTTTT. The full variable domain, completed using reference TRBV3-1 and TRBJ2-2, is DTAVSQTPKYLVTQMGNDKSIKCEQNLGHDTMYWYKQDSKKFLKIMFSYNNKELIINETVPNRFSPKSPDKAHLNLHINSLELGDSAVYFCASSQGTRSTGELFFGEGSRLTVL.

This clonotype was seen a few times. The gene calls are TRBV2 and TRBJ2-5; the D is unclear. The CDR3 consists of 13 residues. Trimming cost V 2 bases and J 2 bases, with 6 bases left between them. Germline lookup yields CDR1 SNHLY and CDR2 FYNNEI. CDR3: CASSEPLQETQYF. The CDR3 nucleotides are TGTGCCAGCAGTGAACCGTTACAAGAGACCCAGTACTTC.

This clonotype was counted between two and nine times. The CDR3 sequence is CASTKIGGLLTYGYTF. Here the CDR3 DNA reads TGTGCCAGCACCAAAATCGGGGGCCTGCTTACCTATGGCTACACCTTC. V gene TRBV27 combines with J gene TRBJ1-2; a possible D gene is TRBD1 (6 bases). V gave up 7 bases and J gave up 4 bases, with 22 bases separating them. Per the germline V gene, CDR1 is MNHEY and CDR2 is SMNVEV (reference sequence). The CDR3 extends over 16 amino acids.

This sequence joins TRBV24-1 and TRBJ1-1; 8 bases fit TRBD1. CDR3 length: 13 residues. Germline V CDR1 and CDR2: KGHDR, SFDVKD. Unmatched junction bases numbered 3, after V lost 7 bases and J lost 3 bases. DNA for the CDR3: TGTGCCACCAGCGACAGGGGTGACACTGAAGCTTTCTTT. Translation gives CATSDRGDTEAFF.

The rearrangement uses TRBV4-1 and TRBJ2-5; D uncertain. Germline V gene data show CDR1 as MGHRA and CDR2 as YSYEKL. V gave up 4 bases and J gave up 5 bases, with 11 bases separating them. This CDR3 is built from 13 residues. CDR3 sequence (DNA): TGCGCCAGCAGCCCCTACACTGGGGAGACCCAGTACTTC. This encodes CASSPYTGETQYF.

This clonotype was seen a few times. The chain uses TRBV24-1 and TRBJ2-3; TRBD2 matches at 13 bases. Germline V gives CDR1 KGHDR, CDR2 SFDVKD. V trimming: 4 bases; J trimming: 6 bases; junction bases outside the gene matches: 6. The CDR3 is made up of 16 amino acids. CDR3: CATSDGGLAGIDTQYF. The CDR3 DNA follows: TGTGCCACCAGTGACGGGGGACTAGCGGGAATTGATACGCAGTATTTT.